Listed below are T cell receptor beta chains from one sample, sequenced in a study of blood T cell repertoires in COVID-19. Profiled with immunoSEQ multiplex PCR; TCRdb holds only in-frame clones, not every one. Among more than 65,000 clones, over 80% were seen once, and the ten largest hold more than 5%. The sequenced sample consisted of peripheral blood. The receptors derive from a man between 60 and 75 years old with active or convalescent COVID-19. Both conserved end residues are part of each CDR3. Fields, in order: J gene, D gene, V gene, clone size, CDR3 protein, CDR3 DNA. The D gene is left open where the match is weak. Clone size is shown for a subset of rows, as once, few, many or a class of expanded clone.

TRBJ1-4 | . | TRBV6-4 | . | CASRLGPGTKDEKLFF | TGTGCCAGCAGGCTAGGGCCGGGGACAAAGGATGAAAAACTGTTTTTT
TRBJ2-3 | . | TRBV2 | . | CASKVIAPDTQYF | TGTGCCAGCAAGGTGATAGCCCCAGATACGCAGTATTTT
TRBJ2-3 | TRBD1 | TRBV18 | . | CASSPGRGSTDTQYF | TGTGCCAGCTCACCGGGCAGGGGGAGCACAGATACGCAGTATTTT
TRBJ1-1 | . | TRBV6-4 | . | CASRGAGNTEAFF | TGTGCCAGCAGGGGGGCAGGGAACACTGAAGCTTTCTTT
TRBJ1-2 | . | TRBV7-2 | . | CASSLDGGEFYGYTF | TGTGCCAGCAGCTTAGACGGCGGTGAATTCTATGGCTACACCTTC
TRBJ2-1 | . | TRBV27 | once | CASSLFDPVSHEQFF | TGTGCCAGCAGTTTATTTGACCCAGTTAGCCATGAGCAGTTCTTC
TRBJ1-2 | TRBD1 | TRBV7-2 | . | CASSLGPQGDYGYTF | TGTGCCAGCAGCTTAGGACCACAGGGGGACTATGGCTACACCTTC
TRBJ2-5 | TRBD2 | TRBV18 | . | CASSPPSGGGAETQYF | TGTGCCAGCTCCCCCCCCTCGGGCGGGGGGGCTGAGACCCAGTACTTC
TRBJ2-1 | . | TRBV11-2 | . | CASSLDPSPQPYNEQFF | TGTGCCAGCAGCTTAGATCCAAGCCCACAGCCCTACAATGAGCAGTTCTTC
TRBJ1-2 | TRBD1 | TRBV27 | . | CASSLRGRNGYTF | TGTGCCAGCAGTTTGAGGGGGCGGAATGGCTACACCTTC
TRBJ1-2 | . | TRBV19 | . | CASSIGGQNYGYTF | TGTGCCAGTAGTATAGGTGGCCAGAACTATGGCTACACCTTC
TRBJ1-1 | TRBD1 | TRBV7-6 | . | CASSPDDRGRKGTEAFF | TGTGCCAGCAGCCCAGATGACAGGGGGCGGAAGGGTACTGAAGCTTTCTTT
TRBJ2-7 | TRBD1 | TRBV6-2/TRBV6-3 | medium-sized | CASSYATGDEQYF | TGTGCCAGCAGTTACGCGACAGGGGACGAGCAGTACTTC
TRBJ2-7 | . | TRBV5-6 | . | CASSSGAYEQYF | TGTGCCAGCAGCTCCGGGGCCTACGAGCAGTACTTC
TRBJ1-4 | TRBD1 | TRBV4-1 | . | CASSQDWDSPNEKLFF | TGCGCCAGCAGCCAAGATTGGGACAGCCCGAATGAAAAACTGTTTTTT
TRBJ2-3 | . | TRBV5-4 | . | CAARGAREGNTQYF | TGTGCCGCCCGCGGGGCTAGGGAAGGGAATACGCAGTATTTT
TRBJ1-4 | TRBD1 | TRBV2 | . | CASSLRQGKGEKLFF | TGTGCCAGCAGCTTAAGACAGGGGAAAGGTGAAAAACTGTTTTTT
TRBJ1-3 | . | TRBV11-2 | . | CASSLRGPSGNTIYF | TGTGCCAGCAGCTTACGAGGTCCCTCTGGAAACACCATATATTTT
TRBJ1-4 | . | TRBV6-2/TRBV6-3 | few | CASSTDTGNEKLFF | TGTGCCAGCAGTACCGACACGGGGAATGAAAAACTGTTTTTT
TRBJ2-7 | . | TRBV6-2/TRBV6-3 | . | CASSLLSSYEQYF | TGTGCCAGCAGTTTACTTAGTTCCTACGAGCAGTACTTC
TRBJ1-2 | TRBD1 | TRBV11-2 | . | CASSLGPGQSLLRYTF | TGTGCCAGCAGCTTAGGACCGGGACAGAGTCTTCTTCGCTACACCTTC
TRBJ1-3 | . | TRBV19 | . | CASMTLYSGNTIYF | TGTGCCAGTATGACACTTTACTCTGGAAACACCATATATTTT
TRBJ2-7 | . | TRBV27 | . | CASKNRALGEQYF | TGTGCCAGCAAGAACAGGGCCCTCGGAGAGCAGTACTTC
TRBJ1-3 | . | TRBV2 | . | CASSENRSGNTIYF | TGTGCCAGCAGTGAAAACAGGTCAGGAAACACCATATATTTT
TRBJ1-5 | . | TRBV6-2/TRBV6-3 | . | CASSYSGVQPQHF | TGTGCCAGCAGTTACTCAGGGGTCCAGCCCCAGCATTTT
TRBJ2-3 | . | TRBV6-6 | . | CASSGRDNTDTQYF | TGTGCCAGCAGTGGCCGGGACAACACAGATACGCAGTATTTT
TRBJ2-2 | TRBD2 | TRBV7-7 | once | CASSISGGSTGELFF | TGTGCTAGCAGCATTAGCGGGGGGAGCACCGGGGAGCTGTTTTTT
TRBJ2-5 | TRBD2 | TRBV29-1 | . | CSVGVSGGERTQYF | TGCAGCGTTGGGGTTAGCGGGGGTGAAAGAACCCAGTACTTC
TRBJ2-5 | TRBD2 | TRBV9 | . | CASTVGGGAQETQYF | TGTGCAAGTACCGTGGGCGGGGGGGCCCAAGAGACCCAGTACTTC
TRBJ1-5 | TRBD1 | TRBV27 | . | CASRRTGPNQPQHF | TGTGCCAGCAGGCGGACAGGACCAAATCAGCCCCAGCATTTT
TRBJ2-2 | . | TRBV6-5 | . | CASSYPQVETGELFF | TGTGCCAGCAGTTACCCCCAGGTAGAGACCGGGGAGCTGTTTTTT
TRBJ1-2 | TRBD1 | TRBV25-1 | . | CASSDRDSKLYGYTF | TGTGCCAGCAGTGATAGGGACAGCAAACTATATGGCTACACCTTC
TRBJ2-7 | TRBD1 | TRBV4-3 | . | CASSPNRGAYEQYF | TGCGCCAGCAGCCCCAACAGGGGGGCCTACGAGCAGTACTTC
TRBJ1-2 | TRBD1 | TRBV12-3/TRBV12-4 | . | CASSPGGNYGYTF | TGTGCCAGCAGTCCAGGGGGTAACTATGGCTACACCTTC
TRBJ1-6 | . | TRBV3-1/TRBV3-2 | . | CASSHRELNSPLHF | TGTGCCAGCAGCCATCGAGAGTTAAATTCACCCCTCCACTTT
TRBJ1-2 | TRBD1 | TRBV2 | . | CASNIQGNYGYTF | TGTGCCAGCAATATACAGGGGAACTATGGCTACACCTTC
TRBJ1-2 | . | TRBV3-1/TRBV3-2 | . | CASSQRSEDAYTF | TGTGCCAGCAGCCAACGATCGGAGGATGCCTACACCTTC
TRBJ1-6 | . | TRBV7-8 | . | CASSLGATGTPLHF | TGTGCCAGCAGCTTAGGCGCAACAGGTACACCCCTCCACTTT
TRBJ1-4 | . | TRBV7-9 | . | CASSFSQGREKLFF | TGTGCCAGCAGCTTCAGCCAGGGGAGAGAAAAACTGTTTTTT
TRBJ2-2 | . | TRBV3-1/TRBV3-2 | few | CASSQAGELFF | TGTGCCAGCAGCCAAGCGGGAGAGCTGTTTTTT
TRBJ1-6 | . | TRBV29-1 | . | CSVRDTGSNSPLHF | TGCAGCGTCCGGGATACTGGTTCTAATTCACCCCTCCACTTT
TRBJ2-7 | TRBD1 | TRBV20-1 | once | CSASIRQGRGYEQYF | TGCAGTGCTAGTATAAGACAGGGGCGAGGCTACGAGCAGTACTTC
TRBJ2-7 | . | TRBV29-1 | . | CSVLMAGAYEQYF | TGCAGCGTTTTGATGGCAGGGGCCTACGAGCAGTACTTC
TRBJ1-1 | . | TRBV14 | . | CASTTELNTEAFF | TGTGCCAGCACCACTGAACTGAACACTGAAGCTTTCTTT
TRBJ1-2 | . | TRBV6-2/TRBV6-3 | . | CASSTVGGYTF | TGTGCCAGCAGCACAGTAGGAGGCTACACCTTC
TRBJ1-2 | TRBD1 | TRBV7-9 | . | CASSPAGTGFLGYTF | TGTGCCAGCAGCCCAGCAGGGACAGGGTTTCTTGGCTACACCTTC
TRBJ2-1 | TRBD2 | TRBV7-2 | . | CASSLLAGDLGEQFF | TGTGCCAGCAGCTTACTAGCGGGGGACCTCGGGGAGCAGTTCTTC
TRBJ2-1 | . | TRBV3-1/TRBV3-2 | few | CASSQDLHRVREQFF | TGTGCCAGCAGCCAAGATCTACACAGGGTACGTGAGCAGTTCTTC
TRBJ1-4 | . | TRBV19 | once | CASSILGQTNEKLFF | TGTGCCAGTAGTATTTTGGGCCAGACTAATGAAAAACTGTTTTTT